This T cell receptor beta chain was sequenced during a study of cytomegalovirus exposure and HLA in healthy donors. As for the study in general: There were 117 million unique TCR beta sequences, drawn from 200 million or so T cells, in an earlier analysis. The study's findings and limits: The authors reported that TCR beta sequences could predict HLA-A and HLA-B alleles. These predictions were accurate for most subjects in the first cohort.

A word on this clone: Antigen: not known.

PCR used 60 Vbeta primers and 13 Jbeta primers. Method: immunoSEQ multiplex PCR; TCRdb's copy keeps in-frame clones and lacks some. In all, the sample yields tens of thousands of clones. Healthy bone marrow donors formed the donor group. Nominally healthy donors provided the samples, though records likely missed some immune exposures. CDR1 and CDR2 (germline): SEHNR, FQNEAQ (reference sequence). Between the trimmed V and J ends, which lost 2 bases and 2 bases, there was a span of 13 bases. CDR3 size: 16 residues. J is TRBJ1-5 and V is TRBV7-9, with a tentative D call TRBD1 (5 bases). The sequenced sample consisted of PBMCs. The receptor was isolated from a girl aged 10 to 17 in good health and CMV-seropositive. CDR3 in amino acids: CASSLWGGEGNQPQHF. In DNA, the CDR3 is TGTGCCAGCAGCTTATGGGGGGGGGAAGGCAATCAGCCCCAGCATTTT.